This TCR beta chain is drawn from a study of blood T cell repertoires in COVID-19. At the level of the study: Acute and convalescent COVID-19 specimens originated in the United States, Italy and Spain.

Clones were sequenced by immunoSEQ multiplex PCR, and TCRdb holds only the in-frame ones, with some missing. The sample carries 20,000 to 25,000 clones, about 91% recorded once. The length of the CDR3 is 13 residues. V lost 6 bases and J lost 4; bases outside the gene matches: 5. From germline, CDR1 is MNHNY and CDR2 SVGAGI (reference sequence). The receptor's source is a woman aged 70 to 79 with active COVID-19. The sequencing sample was made of peripheral blood. The chain carries TRBV6-6 and TRBJ1-2; 7 nucleotides line up with TRBD1. CDR3 amino acids: CASSRDSVYGYTF. For the CDR3, the DNA is TGTGCCAGCAGCCGGGACAGTGTCTATGGCTACACCTTC.